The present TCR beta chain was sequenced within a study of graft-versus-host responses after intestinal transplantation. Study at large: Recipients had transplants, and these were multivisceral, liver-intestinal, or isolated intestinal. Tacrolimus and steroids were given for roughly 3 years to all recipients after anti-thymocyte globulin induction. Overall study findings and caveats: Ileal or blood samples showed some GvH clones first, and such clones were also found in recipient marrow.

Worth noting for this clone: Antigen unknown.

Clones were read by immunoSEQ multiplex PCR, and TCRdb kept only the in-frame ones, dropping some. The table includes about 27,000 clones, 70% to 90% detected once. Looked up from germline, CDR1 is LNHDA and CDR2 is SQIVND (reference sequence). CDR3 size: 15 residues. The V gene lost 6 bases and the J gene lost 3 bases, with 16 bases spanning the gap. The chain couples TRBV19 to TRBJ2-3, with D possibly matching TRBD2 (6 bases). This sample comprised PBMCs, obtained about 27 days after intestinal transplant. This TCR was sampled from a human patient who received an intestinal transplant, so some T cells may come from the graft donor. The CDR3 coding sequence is TGTGCCAGTAGCCCCTGGGGGGACGTAACAGATACGCAGTATTTT. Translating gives CASSPWGDVTDTQYF.